This T cell receptor (beta chain) was captured in a study of blood T cell repertoires in COVID-19. On the study more broadly: T cells, B-cell-depleted T cells, or PBMCs provided the cDNA or gDNA that served as material.

Everyone who took part was about 18 to 90 years old, and they came from fewer than 25 US areas. Germline CDR1 LNHDA, CDR2 SQIVND (reference sequence). The CDR3 covers 15 residues. Germline trimming cut 6 bases from V and 1 base from J; bases unmatched to any gene: 8. Profiled with immunoSEQ multiplex PCR; TCRdb holds only in-frame clones, not every one. Here the sample spans some 230,000 clones, approximately 80% being singletons. The TCR originated in a woman aged 40 to 55 with acute COVID-19. The sequenced sample was PBMCs or T cells enriched from blood (not recorded which). V and J are TRBV19 and TRBJ1-1; 7 bases map to TRBD1. The CDR3 DNA sequence: TGTGCCAGTAGCGATAGGGGGCGAGCGAACACTGAAGCTTTCTTT. It translates to CASSDRGRANTEAFF.